This record covers a single TCR beta chain. Its antigen remains unknown. The length of the CDR3 is 13 residues. Germline lookup yields CDR1 MDHEN and CDR2 SYDVKM. V dropped 3 bases and J dropped 9 bases, with 9 bases sitting between them. The data were produced by immunoSEQ multiplex PCR, yet TCRdb's version contains in-frame clones alone and is incomplete. The top ten clones hold around 5% of a sample with roughly 100,000 clones, almost 90% of them seen once. These data come from a study of T cell responses to AZD1222 COVID-19 vaccine. Regarding the study as a whole: Following two doses of AZD1222, Spike-specific TCR breadth and depth rose. Donors in the cohort were predominantly white British and more often female, and clonal diversity was possibly underestimated. Spike-wide coverage was observed for vaccine-associated CD4 TCRs, with dominant responses at 160-218 and 743-854. Repertoires were obtained only post-peak T cell response.

The gene calls are TRBV28 and TRBJ1-6; D gene ambiguous. The sample was peripheral blood, taken on day 0 of AZD1222 vaccination. The source is an adult in good health. The DNA of the CDR3 is TGTGCCAGCAGTTTTGAGGTTTTTTCACCCCTCCACTTT. Its protein is CASSFEVFSPLHF.